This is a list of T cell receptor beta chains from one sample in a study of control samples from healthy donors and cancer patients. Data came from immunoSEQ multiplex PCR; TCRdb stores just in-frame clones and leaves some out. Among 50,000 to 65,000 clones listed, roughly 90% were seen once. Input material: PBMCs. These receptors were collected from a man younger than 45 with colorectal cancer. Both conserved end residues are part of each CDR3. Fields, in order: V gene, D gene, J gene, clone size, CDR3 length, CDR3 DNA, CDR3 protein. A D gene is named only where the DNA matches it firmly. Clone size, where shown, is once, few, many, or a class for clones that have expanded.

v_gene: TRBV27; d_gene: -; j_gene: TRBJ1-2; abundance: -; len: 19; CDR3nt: TGTGCCAGCAGTTTGAGGGGGGGTGGCTTGGGGCGAGTTTTGAGTGGCTACACCTTC; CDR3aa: CASSLRGGGLGRVLSGYTF
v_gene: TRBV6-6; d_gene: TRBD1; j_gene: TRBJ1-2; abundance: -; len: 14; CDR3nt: TGTGCCAGCAGTTCACGACAGGGCAGCTATGGCTACACCTTC; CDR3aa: CASSSRQGSYGYTF
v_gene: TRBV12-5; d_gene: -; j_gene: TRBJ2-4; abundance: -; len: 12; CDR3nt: TGTGCTAGTGGTTTGGCCCAAAACATTCAGTACTTC; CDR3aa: CASGLAQNIQYF
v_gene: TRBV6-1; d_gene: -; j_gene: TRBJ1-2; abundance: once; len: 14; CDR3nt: TGTGCCAGCAGTGAAACCATCGGACCCTATGGCTACACCTTC; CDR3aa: CASSETIGPYGYTF
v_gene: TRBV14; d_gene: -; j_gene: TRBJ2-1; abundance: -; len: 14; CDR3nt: TGTGCCTCCAATCCGGGACTCAACTACAATGAGCAGTTCTTC; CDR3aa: CASNPGLNYNEQFF
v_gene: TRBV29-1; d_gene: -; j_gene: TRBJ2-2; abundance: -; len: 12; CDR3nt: TGCAGCGTACGGACGGACACCGGGGAGCTGTTTTTT; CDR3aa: CSVRTDTGELFF
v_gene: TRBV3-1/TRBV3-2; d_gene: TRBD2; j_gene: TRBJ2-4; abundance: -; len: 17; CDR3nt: TGTGCCAGCAGCCAAGATTGGGGAGGGCGAGCCAAAAACATTCAGTACTTC; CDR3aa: CASSQDWGGRAKNIQYF
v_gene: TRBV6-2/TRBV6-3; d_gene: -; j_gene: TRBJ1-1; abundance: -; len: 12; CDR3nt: TGTGCCAGCAGTTACGGTAGTGGAAGAGCTTTCTTT; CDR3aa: CASSYGSGRAFF
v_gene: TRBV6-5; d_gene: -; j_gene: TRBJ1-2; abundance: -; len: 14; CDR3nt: TGTGCCAGCAGGCCTTCGGGATGGATCTATGGCTACACCTTC; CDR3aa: CASRPSGWIYGYTF
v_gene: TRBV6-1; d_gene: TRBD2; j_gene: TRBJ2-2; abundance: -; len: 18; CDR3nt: TGTGCCAGCAGTGCACGGAGCGGGGGGGCCGGGAACACCGGGGAGCTGTTTTTT; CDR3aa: CASSARSGGAGNTGELFF
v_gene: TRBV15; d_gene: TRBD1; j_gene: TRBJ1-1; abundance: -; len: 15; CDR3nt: TGTGCCACCAATCCAGGGGGACAGGGGGCGACTGAAGCTTTCTTT; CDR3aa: CATNPGGQGATEAFF
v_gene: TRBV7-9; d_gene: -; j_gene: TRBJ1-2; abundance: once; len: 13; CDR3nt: TGTGCCAGCAGCTTTACAGGGAGCTATGGCTACACCTTC; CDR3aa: CASSFTGSYGYTF
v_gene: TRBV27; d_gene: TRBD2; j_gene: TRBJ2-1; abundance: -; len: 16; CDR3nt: TGTGCCAGCAGTCCAGGACTAGCGGCAACCTACAATGAGCAGTTCTTC; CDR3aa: CASSPGLAATYNEQFF
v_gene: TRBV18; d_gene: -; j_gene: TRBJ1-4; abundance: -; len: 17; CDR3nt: TGTGCCAGCTCACCCCGTGGACTCCAAGGAGGGAATGAAAAACTGTTTTTT; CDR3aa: CASSPRGLQGGNEKLFF
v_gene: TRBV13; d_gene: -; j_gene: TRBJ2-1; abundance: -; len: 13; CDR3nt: TGTGCCAGCAGCTTTCGACAGGCCCATGAGCAGTTCTTC; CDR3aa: CASSFRQAHEQFF
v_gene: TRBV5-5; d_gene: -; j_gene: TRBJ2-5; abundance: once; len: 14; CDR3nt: TGTGCCAGCAGCTTCGCCCCTGACAGCGAGACCCAGTACTTC; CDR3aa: CASSFAPDSETQYF
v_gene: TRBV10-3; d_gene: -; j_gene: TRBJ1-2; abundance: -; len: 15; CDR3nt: TGTGCCATCCAGGTCAGGATGGGCAGTAACTATGGCTACACCTTC; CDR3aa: CAIQVRMGSNYGYTF
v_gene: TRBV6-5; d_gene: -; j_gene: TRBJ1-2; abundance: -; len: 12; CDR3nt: TGTGCCAGCCACGGGGTATACTATGGCTACACCTTC; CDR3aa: CASHGVYYGYTF
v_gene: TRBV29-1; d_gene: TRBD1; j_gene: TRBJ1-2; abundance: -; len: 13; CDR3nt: TGCAGCGCCGAACGGACAGGGGAGTATGGCTACACCTTC; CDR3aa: CSAERTGEYGYTF
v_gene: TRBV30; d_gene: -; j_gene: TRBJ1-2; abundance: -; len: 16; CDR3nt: TGTGCCTGGAAGGCGACGGGTGTTTGGTTTGACTATGGCTACACCTTC; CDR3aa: CAWKATGVWFDYGYTF
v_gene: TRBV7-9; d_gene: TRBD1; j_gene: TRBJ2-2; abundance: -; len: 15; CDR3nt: TGTGCCAGCAGCCGACCGGGACAGCCGACCGGGGAGCTGTTTTTT; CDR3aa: CASSRPGQPTGELFF
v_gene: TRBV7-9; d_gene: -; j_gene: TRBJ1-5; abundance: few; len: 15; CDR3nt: TGTGCCAGCAGCAAGACGGGAACCGGCAATCAGCCCCAGCATTTT; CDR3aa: CASSKTGTGNQPQHF
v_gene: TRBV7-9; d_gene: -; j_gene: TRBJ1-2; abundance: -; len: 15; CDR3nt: TGTGCCAGCAGCTTAGACGGGGGCGGGTCCAGTGGCTACACCTTC; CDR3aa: CASSLDGGGSSGYTF
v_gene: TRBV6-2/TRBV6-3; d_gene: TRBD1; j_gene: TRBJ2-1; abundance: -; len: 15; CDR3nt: TGTGCCAGCAGTTACGCTGGACAGGGTTTTCAGGAGCAGTTCTTC; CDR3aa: CASSYAGQGFQEQFF
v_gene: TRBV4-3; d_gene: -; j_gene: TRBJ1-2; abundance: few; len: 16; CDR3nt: TGCGCCAGCAGCCAAGATCTAGGGGAAACTAACTATGGCTACACCTTC; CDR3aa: CASSQDLGETNYGYTF
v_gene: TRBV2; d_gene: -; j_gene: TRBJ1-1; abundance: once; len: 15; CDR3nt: TGTGCCAGCAGCTCGGACAGACTCATGAACACTGAAGCTTTCTTT; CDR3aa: CASSSDRLMNTEAFF
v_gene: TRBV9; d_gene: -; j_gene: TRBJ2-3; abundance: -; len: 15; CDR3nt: TGTGCCAGCAGCGCCACCCAGAGCTCCACAGATACGCAGTATTTT; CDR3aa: CASSATQSSTDTQYF
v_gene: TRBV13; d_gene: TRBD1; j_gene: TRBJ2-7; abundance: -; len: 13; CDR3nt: TGTGCCAGCACGGGACAGGGATCCTACGAGCAGTACTTC; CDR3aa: CASTGQGSYEQYF
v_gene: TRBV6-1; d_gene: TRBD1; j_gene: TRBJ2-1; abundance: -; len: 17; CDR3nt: TGTGCCAGCAGTGAGACAGGGGCCCCTGACTCCTACAATGAGCAGTTCTTC; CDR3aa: CASSETGAPDSYNEQFF
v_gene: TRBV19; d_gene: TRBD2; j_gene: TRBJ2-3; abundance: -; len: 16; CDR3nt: TGTGCCAGTAGTATCCCCCCCCTAGCGGGGTTGACTACGCAGTATTTT; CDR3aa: CASSIPPLAGLTTQYF
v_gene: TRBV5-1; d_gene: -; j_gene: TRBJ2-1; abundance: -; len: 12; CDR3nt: TGCGCCAGCAGCCCCGACTACGGTGAGCAGTTCTTC; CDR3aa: CASSPDYGEQFF
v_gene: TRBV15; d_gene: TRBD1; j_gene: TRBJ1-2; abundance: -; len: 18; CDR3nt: TGTGCCACCAGCCGAGGGAGGGACAGGGGCGGCCTAAGCTATGGCTACACCTTC; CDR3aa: CATSRGRDRGGLSYGYTF
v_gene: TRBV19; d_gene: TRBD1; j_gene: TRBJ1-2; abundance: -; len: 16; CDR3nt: TGTGCCAGTAGTACTCACTTGGGACAGGGGGCCTTTGGCTACACCTTC; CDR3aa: CASSTHLGQGAFGYTF
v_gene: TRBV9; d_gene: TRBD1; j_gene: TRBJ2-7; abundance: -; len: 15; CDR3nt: TGTGCCAGCAGCGTAGGGTCAGGGGGTTCGGACGAGCAGTACTTC; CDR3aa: CASSVGSGGSDEQYF
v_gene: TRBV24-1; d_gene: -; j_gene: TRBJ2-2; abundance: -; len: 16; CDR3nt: TGTGCCACCAGTGATGCCCTCCTAGGGGACACCGGGGAGCTGTTTTTT; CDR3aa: CATSDALLGDTGELFF
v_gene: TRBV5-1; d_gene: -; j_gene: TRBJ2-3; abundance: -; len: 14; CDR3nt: TGCGCCGCACGCAGGACTAAACTTACAGATACGCAGTATTTT; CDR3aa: CAARRTKLTDTQYF
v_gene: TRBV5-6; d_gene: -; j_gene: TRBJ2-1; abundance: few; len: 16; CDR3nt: TGTGCCAGCAGTTCAACCGGGGTTAGGGCCTACAATGAGCAGTTCTTC; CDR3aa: CASSSTGVRAYNEQFF
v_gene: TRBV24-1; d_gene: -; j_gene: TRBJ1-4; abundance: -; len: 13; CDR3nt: TGTGCCCCGCCGGGGGGAACTAATGAAAAACTGTTTTTT; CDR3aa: CAPPGGTNEKLFF
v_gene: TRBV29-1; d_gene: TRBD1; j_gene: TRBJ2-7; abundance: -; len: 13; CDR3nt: TGCAGCGTTGCGGGCGGACAGGGTAACGAGCAGTACTTC; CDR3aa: CSVAGGQGNEQYF
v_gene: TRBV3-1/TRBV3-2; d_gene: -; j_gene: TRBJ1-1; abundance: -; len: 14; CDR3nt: TGTGCCAGCAGGGACAGCGCTCACAACACTGAAGCTTTCTTT; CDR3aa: CASRDSAHNTEAFF
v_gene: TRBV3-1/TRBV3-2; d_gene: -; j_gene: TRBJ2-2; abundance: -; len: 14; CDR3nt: TGTGCCAGCAGCCCCCCTCAAAACACCGGGGAGCTGTTTTTT; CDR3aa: CASSPPQNTGELFF
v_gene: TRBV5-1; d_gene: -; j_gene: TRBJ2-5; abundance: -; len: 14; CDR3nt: TGCGCCAGCAGCCCACGACAGTTGGGGGAGACCCAGTACTTC; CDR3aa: CASSPRQLGETQYF
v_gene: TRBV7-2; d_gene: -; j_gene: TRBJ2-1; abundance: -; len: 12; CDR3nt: TGTGCCAGCAGCTTTTGGGGGAATGAGCAGTTCTTC; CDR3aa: CASSFWGNEQFF
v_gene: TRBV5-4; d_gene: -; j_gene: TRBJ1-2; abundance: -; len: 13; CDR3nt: TGTGCCAGCAGCTTGTATTTTGGGAGAGGCTACACCTTC; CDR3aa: CASSLYFGRGYTF
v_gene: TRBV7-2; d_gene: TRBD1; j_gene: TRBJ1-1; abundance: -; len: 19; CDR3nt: TGTGCCAGCAGCTTAAAGGGACAGGGGGCGTCTCTGGTGAACACTGAAGCTTTCTTT; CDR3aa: CASSLKGQGASLVNTEAFF
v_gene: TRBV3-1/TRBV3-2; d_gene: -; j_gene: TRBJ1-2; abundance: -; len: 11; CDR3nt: TGTGCCAGCAGCCAAAACTATGGCTACACCTTC; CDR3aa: CASSQNYGYTF
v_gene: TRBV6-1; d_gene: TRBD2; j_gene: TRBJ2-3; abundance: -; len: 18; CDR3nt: TGTGCCAGCAGTGACAGGACTAGTAGTGGAGGTGGCGCAGATACGCAGTATTTT; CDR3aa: CASSDRTSSGGGADTQYF
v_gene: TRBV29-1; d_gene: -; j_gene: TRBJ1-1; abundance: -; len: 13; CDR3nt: TGCAGCGTTGGGAGCAGTTTGAACACTGAAGCTTTCTTT; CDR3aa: CSVGSSLNTEAFF
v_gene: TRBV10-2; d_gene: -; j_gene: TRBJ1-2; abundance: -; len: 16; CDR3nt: TGCGCCAGCAGTGAGTCTGGGGCCAGGGCCCTGGATGGCTACACCTTC; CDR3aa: CASSESGARALDGYTF
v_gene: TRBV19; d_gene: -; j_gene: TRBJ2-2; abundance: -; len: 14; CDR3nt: TGTGCCACCCATCAAAGCAGGGCAAGCGGGGAGCTGTTTTTT; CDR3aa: CATHQSRASGELFF
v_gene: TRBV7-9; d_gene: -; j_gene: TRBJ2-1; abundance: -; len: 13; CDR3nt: TGTGCCAGCAGCCCCCGACTAGTTTCGGAGCAGTTCTTC; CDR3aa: CASSPRLVSEQFF
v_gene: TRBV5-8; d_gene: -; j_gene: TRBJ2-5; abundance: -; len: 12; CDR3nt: TGTGCCAGCAGCTTAGGTCCGGGGACCCAGTACTTC; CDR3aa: CASSLGPGTQYF
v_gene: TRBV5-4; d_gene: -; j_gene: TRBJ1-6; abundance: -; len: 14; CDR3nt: TGTGCCAGCAGCACAGGGCCCGAAAATTCACCCCTCCACTTT; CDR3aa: CASSTGPENSPLHF
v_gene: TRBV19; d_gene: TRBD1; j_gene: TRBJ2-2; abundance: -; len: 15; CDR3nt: TGTGCCAGTAGTATAACTCAGGGGGTCACCGGGGAGCTGTTTTTT; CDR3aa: CASSITQGVTGELFF
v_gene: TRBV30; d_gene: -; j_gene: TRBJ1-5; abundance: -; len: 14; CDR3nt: TGTGCCTGGAGTACCGAACATAGCAATCAGCCCCAGCATTTT; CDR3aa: CAWSTEHSNQPQHF